This T cell receptor (beta chain) was found in a study of control samples from healthy donors and cancer patients. Sequencing used immunoSEQ multiplex PCR; TCRdb keeps in-frame clones, though not all of them. The sample has approximately 100,000 clones, approximately 90% seen once. This clone came up once. CDR1 is KGHDR, CDR2 SFDVKD, per germline. Deletions cut 9 bases from V and 0 bases from J, with 10 bases between. The CDR3 sequence is 14 residues long. The sequencing sample was made of blood. This sequence was found in a human donor in good health. The donor label of this sample is uncertain. This rearrangement joins TRBV24-1 to TRBJ2-2; D may correspond to TRBD1 or TRBD2 (5 bases each). In DNA, the CDR3 is TGTGCCACCGAGGGGCGGACGAACACCGGGGAGCTGTTTTTT. Protein product: CATEGRTNTGELFF.